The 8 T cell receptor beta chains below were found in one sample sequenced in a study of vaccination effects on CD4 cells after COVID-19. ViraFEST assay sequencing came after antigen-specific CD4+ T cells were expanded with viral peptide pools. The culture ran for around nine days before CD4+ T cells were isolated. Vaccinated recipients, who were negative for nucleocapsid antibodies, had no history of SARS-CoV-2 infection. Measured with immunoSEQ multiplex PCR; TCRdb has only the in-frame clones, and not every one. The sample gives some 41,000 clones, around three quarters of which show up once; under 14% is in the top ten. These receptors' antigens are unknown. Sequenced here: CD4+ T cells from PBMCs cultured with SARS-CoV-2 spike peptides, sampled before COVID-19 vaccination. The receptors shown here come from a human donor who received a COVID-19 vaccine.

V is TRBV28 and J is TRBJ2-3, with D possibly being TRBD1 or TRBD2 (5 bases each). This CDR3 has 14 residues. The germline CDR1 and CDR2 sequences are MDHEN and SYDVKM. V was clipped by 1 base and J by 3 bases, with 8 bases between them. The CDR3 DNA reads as TGTGCCAGCAGTTTATTCGGGGCTACAGATACGCAGTATTTT. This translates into CASSLFGATDTQYF.

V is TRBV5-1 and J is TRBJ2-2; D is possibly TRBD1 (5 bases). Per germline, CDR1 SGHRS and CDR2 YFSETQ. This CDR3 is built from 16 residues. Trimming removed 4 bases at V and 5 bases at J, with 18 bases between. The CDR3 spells CASSVRPGQGTGELFF. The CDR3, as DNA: TGCGCCAGCAGCGTTCGGCCGGGTCAGGGAACCGGGGAGCTGTTTTTT.

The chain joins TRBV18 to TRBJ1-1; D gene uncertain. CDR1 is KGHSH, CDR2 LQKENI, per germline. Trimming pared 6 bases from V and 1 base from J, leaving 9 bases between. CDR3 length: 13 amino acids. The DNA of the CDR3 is TGTGCCAGCTCTTCCTCAGAGAACACTGAAGCTTTCTTT. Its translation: CASSSSENTEAFF.

The CDR3 DNA follows: TGCGCCAGCAGCTCCCCTGACAGGGGGGTCACTGAAGCTTTCTTT. Protein product: CASSSPDRGVTEAFF. This rearrangement joins TRBV5-1 to TRBJ1-1; 9 nucleotides line up with TRBD1. The CDR3 consists of 15 residues. V shed 3 bases and J 4 bases; nucleotides not matched to a gene: 7. CDR1 and CDR2 (germline): SGHRS, YFSETQ.

This CDR3 reads CASSRITAGTGELFF. The CDR3 DNA follows: TGTGCCAGCAGCCGAATAACGGCGGGGACCGGGGAGCTGTTTTTT. The chain is built from TRBV5-6 and TRBJ2-2, with D perhaps TRBD2 (6 bases). This CDR3 spans 15 amino acids. Deletions cut 4 bases from V and 5 bases from J, with 15 bases between. Germline CDR1 and CDR2: SGHDT and YYEEEE.

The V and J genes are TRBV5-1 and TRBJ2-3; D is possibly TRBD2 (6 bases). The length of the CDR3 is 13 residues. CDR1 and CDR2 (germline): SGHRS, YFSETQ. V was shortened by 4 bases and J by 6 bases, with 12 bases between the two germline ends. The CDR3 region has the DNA TGCGCCAGCAGCCCGGGAGTCTACGATACGCAGTATTTT. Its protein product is CASSPGVYDTQYF.

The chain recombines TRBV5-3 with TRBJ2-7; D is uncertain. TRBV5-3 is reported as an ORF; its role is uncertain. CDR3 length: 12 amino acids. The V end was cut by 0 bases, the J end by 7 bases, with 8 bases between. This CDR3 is CARSLDLGEQYV. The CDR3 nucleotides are TGTGCCAGAAGCTTGGATCTGGGTGAGCAGTACGTC.

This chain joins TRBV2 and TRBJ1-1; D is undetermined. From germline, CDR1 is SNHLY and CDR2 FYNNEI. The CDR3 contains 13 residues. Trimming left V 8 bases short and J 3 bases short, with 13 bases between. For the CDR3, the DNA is TGTGCCAGCTTTCAGGTGGTTGACACTGAAGCTTTCTTT. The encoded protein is CASFQVVDTEAFF.